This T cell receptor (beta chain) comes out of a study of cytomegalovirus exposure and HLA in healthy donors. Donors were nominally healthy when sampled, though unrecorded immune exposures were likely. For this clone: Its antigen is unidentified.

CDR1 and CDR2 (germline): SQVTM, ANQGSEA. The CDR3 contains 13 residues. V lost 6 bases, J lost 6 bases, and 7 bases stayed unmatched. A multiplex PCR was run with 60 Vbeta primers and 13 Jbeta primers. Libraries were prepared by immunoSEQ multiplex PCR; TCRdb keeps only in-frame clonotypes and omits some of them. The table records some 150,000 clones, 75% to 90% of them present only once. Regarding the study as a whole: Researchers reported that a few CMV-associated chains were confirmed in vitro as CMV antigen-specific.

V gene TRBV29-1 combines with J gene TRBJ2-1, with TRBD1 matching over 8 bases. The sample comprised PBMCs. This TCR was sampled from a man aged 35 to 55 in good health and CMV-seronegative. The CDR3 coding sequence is TGCAGCGTCTACCGGGACAGGCTCAATGAGCAGTTCTTC. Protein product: CSVYRDRLNEQFF.